Sequencing of this T cell receptor (beta chain) was carried out in a study of blood T cell repertoires in COVID-19. The wider study: The United States, Italy and Spain were the sources of the acute and convalescent COVID-19 samples. Sources were T cells, B-cell-depleted T cells, or PBMCs; the material itself was cDNA or gDNA.

In the authors' workflow: Estimated nucleated cell counts came from reference gene primer amplification. Clones were sequenced by immunoSEQ multiplex PCR, and TCRdb holds only the in-frame ones, with some missing. That table gives V, J and clone size, and the DNA gave D and trimming. The sample has just under 350,000 clones; almost 90% are singletons. Seattle researchers signed up patients amid active infection and tracked them longitudinally. In germline, CDR1 is MNHEY, CDR2 SMNVEV (reference sequence). After removal of 8 bases from V and 0 bases from J, the junction contained 5 bases not matched to a gene. This CDR3 has 15 amino acids.

The gene calls are TRBV27 and TRBJ2-1; 9 nucleotides line up with TRBD2. Input material: peripheral blood. The clonotype originates from a woman aged 70 to 79 with COVID-19, enrolled during active disease. The CDR3 here is CASRLAESSYNEQFF. CDR3 sequence (DNA): TGTGCCAGCCGACTAGCGGAGAGCTCCTACAATGAGCAGTTCTTC.